These 15 T cell receptor beta chains originate from one sample sequenced in a study of T cells expressing NK-cell markers. Reanalyzing the 5' RACE reads, TCRdb keeps one entry per CDR3 protein, without DNA. This table lists 150,000 to 180,000 distinct CDR3 sequences. The sequenced sample consisted of blood T cells: a sorted CD56 or NKG2C T cell subset, CD4+ or CD8+ T cells, or bulk PBMC T cells (not recorded which). The receptors derive from a woman aged 50 to 65 in good health.

This chain joins TRBV24-1 and TRBJ2-1; the TCRdb call, TRBD2, lacks DNA for checking. Per the germline V gene, CDR1 is KGHDR and CDR2 is SFDVKD. The CDR3 is 17 residues long. The CDR3 loop reads CATSDFRLAGGFNEQFF.

The V and J genes are TRBV4-1 and TRBJ2-3. Per the germline V gene, CDR1 is MGHRA and CDR2 is YSYEKL. The CDR3 extends over 16 amino acids. The CDR3: CASSLRTVAGTDTQYF.

This chain joins TRBV20-1 and TRBJ2-1. The germline V gene has CDR1 DFQATT and CDR2 SNEGSKA (reference sequence). The CDR3 has 15 residues. CDR3 in amino acids: CSAREDWTSYNEQFF.

The chain is built from TRBV12-3 or TRBV12-4 and TRBJ2-1. CDR3 length: 11 residues. CDR3 sequence: CASSSDYVQFF.

The chain recombines TRBV20-1 with TRBJ2-1. Germline V lookup: CDR1 DFQATT, CDR2 SNEGSKA (reference sequence). CDR3 length: 15 amino acids. This CDR3 is CSARSLAGSYNEQFF.

The V and J genes are TRBV29-1 and TRBJ2-3; TCRdb picks TRBD2, but there is no DNA to check that call. CDR1 is SQVTM and CDR2 is ANQGSEA in the germline V gene. This CDR3 is built from 17 residues. This CDR3 is CSVERVIAGGSTDTQYF.

The V and J genes are TRBV20-1 and TRBJ2-7; TCRdb calls TRBD1, which cannot be checked without DNA. Germline-derived CDR1 and CDR2 are DFQATT and SNEGSKA (reference sequence). The CDR3 contains 18 residues. CDR3 residues: CSARVWGRDREIPYEQYF.

J is TRBJ2-1 and V is TRBV25-1; TCRdb names TRBD1, which stays unverified in the absence of DNA. Germline CDR1 is MGHDK and CDR2 is SYGVNS. This CDR3 comprises 15 residues. Here the CDR3 reads CASSIRDRVFGEQFF.

This chain joins TRBV29-1 and TRBJ1-4. Germline V gene data show CDR1 as SQVTM and CDR2 as ANQGSEA. The CDR3 contains 15 residues. The CDR3 sequence: CSVVSSATEGEKLFF.

CDR3 protein: CASSYQGQETQYF. This sequence joins TRBV27 and TRBJ2-5. From germline, CDR1 is MNHEY and CDR2 SMNVEV (reference sequence). The CDR3 contains 13 residues.

This sequence joins TRBV4-2 and TRBJ2-1; TCRdb selects TRBD1, and the lack of DNA leaves this call unchecked. This CDR3 is built from 16 residues. Germline V lookup: CDR1 LGHNA, CDR2 YNFKEQ. The CDR3 is CASSLDSGTGNNEQFF.

This sequence joins TRBV20-1 and TRBJ2-1; the TCRdb D gene call, TRBD2, has no DNA to confirm it. CDR1 and CDR2 (germline): DFQATT, SNEGSKA (reference sequence). The CDR3 loop spans 11 amino acids. The CDR3 loop is CSVGGGASRVF.

CDR3 sequence: CASRGEGWTEAFF. J is TRBJ1-1 and V is TRBV27; without DNA, the TCRdb call of TRBD1 cannot be checked. The germline V gene has CDR1 MNHEY and CDR2 SMNVEV (reference sequence). The CDR3 has 13 amino acids.

The rearrangement joins TRBV4-2 to TRBJ1-2; the D call from TCRdb, TRBD1, cannot be confirmed without DNA. CDR1 and CDR2 from the germline V gene are LGHNA and YNFKEQ. The CDR3 runs to 15 residues. The CDR3 spells CASSQERGLDYGYTF.

The chain combines TRBV23-1 with TRBJ2-4. TRBV23-1 is flagged as an ORF with uncertain function. The CDR3 has 15 residues. This CDR3 reads CASSQLRRAKYIQYF.